This paragraph reports one T cell receptor beta chain. Its cognate antigen is unknown. CD45RO-negative, CCR7-selected cells formed the naive CD8 fraction, which excluded terminally differentiated effector memory CD45RA+ cells. This record comes from a study of shared clonotypes between healthy human individuals. Study at large: Contributing individuals were a couple of females and three males aged 18 to 49. Whole-study findings and limits: Represented diversity (both genetic and exposure-history) was limited by the small number of donors. Despite large depth, sorted-subset datasets appeared incompletely sequenced.

Germline-derived CDR1 and CDR2 are SGHKS and YYEKEE (reference sequence). The CDR3 covers 14 residues. V was shortened by 4 bases and J by 6 bases, with 17 bases between the two germline ends. Some 30,000 T cell genomes, or about 190 ng DNA, went into the sorted-subset replicate PCRs. Measured with immunoSEQ multiplex PCR; TCRdb has only the in-frame clones, and not every one. In the table there are millions of clones, around 93% of which are singletons. The sample comprised naive CD8+ T cells from PBMCs. The V gene is TRBV5-5, the J gene TRBJ2-7, with D perhaps being TRBD1 or TRBD2 (5 bases each). The source is a man younger than 35 in good health. Some clones in this sample may be carry-over from other donors' samples. CDR3 nucleotides: TGTGCCAGCAGCACCAGGGACCGACGTCCCGAGCAGTACTTC. This gives the protein CASSTRDRRPEQYF.